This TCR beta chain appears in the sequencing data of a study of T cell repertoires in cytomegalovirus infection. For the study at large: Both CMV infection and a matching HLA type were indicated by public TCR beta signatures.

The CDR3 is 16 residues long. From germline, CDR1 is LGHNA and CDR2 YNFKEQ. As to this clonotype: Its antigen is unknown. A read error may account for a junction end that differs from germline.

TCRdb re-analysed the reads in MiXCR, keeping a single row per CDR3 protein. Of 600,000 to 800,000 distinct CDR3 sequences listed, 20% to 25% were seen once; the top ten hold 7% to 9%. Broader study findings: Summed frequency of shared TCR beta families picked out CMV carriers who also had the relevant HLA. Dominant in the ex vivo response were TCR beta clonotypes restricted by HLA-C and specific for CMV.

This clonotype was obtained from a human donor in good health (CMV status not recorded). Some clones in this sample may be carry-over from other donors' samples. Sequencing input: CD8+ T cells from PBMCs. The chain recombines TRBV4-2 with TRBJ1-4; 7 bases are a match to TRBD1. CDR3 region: CVSSQEGALTNEKLFF. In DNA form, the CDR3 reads TGTGTCAGCAGCCAAGAGGGGGCGTTAACTAATGAAAAACTGTTTTTT.